This T cell receptor beta chain was captured in a study of spatial heterogeneity in lung cancer. Study-wide results and limits: Counts that tracked tumor mutation counts were those of expanded intratumoral alpha and beta TCRs.

TCRdb reprocessed the 5' RACE reads with MiXCR, giving one entry per CDR3 protein. Of about 6,000 distinct CDR3 sequences detected, around 13% appear once; the ten largest clones hold approximately 10%. This clonotype is medium-sized in the sample. Its antigen remains unknown. Trimming at V came to 4 bases and at J to 0 bases, leaving 2 bases not matched to a gene. Germline loops: CDR1 SQVTM, CDR2 ANQGSEA. This CDR3 is 13 amino acids long. Time point: sample taken at primary tumor resection. Here the sequenced sample was lung tumor tissue, taken at surgery. This sequence was found in a male donor with early-stage non-small cell lung cancer. V and J are TRBV29-1 and TRBJ2-5; 7 positions match TRBD1. CDR3: CSVADRYQETQYF. CDR3 nucleotide sequence: TGCAGCGTTGCGGACAGGTACCAAGAGACCCAGTACTTC. Combining the CDR3 with reference TRBV29-1 and TRBJ2-5 gives the whole variable domain SAVISQKPSRDICQRGTSLTIQCQVDSQVTMMFWYRQQPGQSLTLIATANQGSEATYESGFVIDKFPISRPNLTFSTLTVSNMSPEDSSIYLCSVADRYQETQYFGPGTRLLVL.